This T cell receptor beta chain was recovered during a study of PD-L1 blockade in urothelial cancer. About the research overall: Male sex and bladder-origin urothelial cancer characterized about 85% of the 29 patients. Researchers looked at the blood 3 weeks (second dose) and 6 weeks after treatment began.

Clones were read by immunoSEQ multiplex PCR, and TCRdb kept only the in-frame ones, dropping some. Among 98,000 or so clones listed, roughly 90% were seen once. Germline V gene lookup returns CDR1 SGHTA and CDR2 FQGNSA. This CDR3 contains 18 residues. The V gene end was trimmed by 5 bases and the J gene end by 0 bases; junction bases not matched to a gene: 9. Time point defined: pretreatment peripheral blood. The study collected 1 to 8 samples per patient, pretreatment and on-treatment. Sequencing was performed on PBMCs, taken around atezolizumab (anti-PD-L1) treatment. This TCR was recovered from a man aged 55 to 69 with urothelial cancer. This sequence joins TRBV7-2 and TRBJ1-6; 8 bases fit TRBD1. CDR3 region: CASSPLIDRGSYNSPLHF. In DNA form, the CDR3 reads TGTGCCAGCAGCCCCTTGATCGACAGGGGCTCCTATAATTCACCCCTCCACTTT. Drawing the rest from reference TRBV7-2 and TRBJ1-6, the complete variable domain is GAGVSQSPSNKVTEKGKDVELRCDPISGHTALYWYRQSLGQGLEFLIYFQGNSAPDKSGLPSDRFSAERTGGSVSTLTIQRTQQEDSAVYLCASSPLIDRGSYNSPLHFGNGTRLTVT.